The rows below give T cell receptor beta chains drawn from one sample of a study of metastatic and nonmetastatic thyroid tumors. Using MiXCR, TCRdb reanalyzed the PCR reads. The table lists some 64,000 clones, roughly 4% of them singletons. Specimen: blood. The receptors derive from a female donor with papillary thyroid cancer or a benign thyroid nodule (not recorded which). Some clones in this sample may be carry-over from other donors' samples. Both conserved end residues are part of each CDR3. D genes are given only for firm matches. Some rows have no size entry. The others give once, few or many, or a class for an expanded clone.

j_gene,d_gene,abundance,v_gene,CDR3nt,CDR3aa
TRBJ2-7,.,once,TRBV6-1,TGTGCCAGCAGTGAATTCGGACAGTGTGCATCCTACGAGCAGTACTTC,CASSEFGQCASYEQYF
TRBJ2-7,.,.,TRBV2,TGTGCCAGCAGCGGCCAGTACGAGCAGTACTTC,CASSGQYEQYF
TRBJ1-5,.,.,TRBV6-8,TGCGCCAGCTCCGAACGTCGGGATCAGCCCCAGCATTTT,CASSERRDQPQHF
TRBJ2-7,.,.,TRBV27,TGTGCCAGCAGGGACTCCGGGGCCTACGAGCAGTACTTC,CASRDSGAYEQYF
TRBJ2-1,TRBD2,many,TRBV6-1,TGTGCCAGCAGTGATAGCGGGAGGGCCTTGCAGGGGTTCTTC,CASSDSGRALQGFF
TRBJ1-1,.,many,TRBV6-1,TGTGCCAGTGGACGGACCTCTGAAGCTTTCTTT,CASGRTSEAFF
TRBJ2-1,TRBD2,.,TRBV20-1,TGCAGTGCTCCCGGCCTAGCGGGAGTCAATGAGCAGTTCTTC,CSAPGLAGVNEQFF
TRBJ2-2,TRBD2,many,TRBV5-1,TGCGCCAGCAGCCCTAGACTAGCGGGAAACACCGGGGAGCTGTTTTTT,CASSPRLAGNTGELFF
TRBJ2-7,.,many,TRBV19,TGTGCCAGTAGTTCCCAGGGCGTCTCCTACGAGCAGTACTTC,CASSSQGVSYEQYF
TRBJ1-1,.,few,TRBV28,TGTGTCAGCAGCCCTCGCCAGGGTTGGGACACTGAAGCTTTCTTT,CVSSPRQGWDTEAFF
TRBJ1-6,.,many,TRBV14,TGTGCCAGCAGCCAACAGGGCTCACCCCTCCACTTT,CASSQQGSPLHF
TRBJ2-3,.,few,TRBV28,TGTGCCAGCAGTTCGATCACAGATACGCAATATTTT,CASSSITDTQYF
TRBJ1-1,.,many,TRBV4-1,TGCGCCAGCAGCCAAGATGGGACCGCCGGAGCTTTCTTT,CASSQDGTAGAFF
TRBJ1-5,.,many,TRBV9,TGTGCCAGCAGCGTAGCCGAGCAGGGAAGCAATCAGCCCCAGCATTTT,CASSVAEQGSNQPQHF